Presented here are 28 T cell receptor beta chains from one specimen sequenced in a study of persistence of HIV-infected CD4 T cells. This was the immunoSEQ version 4 assay in survey mode. Sequencing used immunoSEQ multiplex PCR; TCRdb keeps in-frame clones, though not all of them. Of fewer than 35,000 clones listed, roughly 82% are singletons. These receptors have no known antigen. The stimulus was lysate of CMV-infected fibroblasts, around 10 ug/mL. Sorted nonresponding memory CD4+ T cells were CD40L-negative, CD69-negative, CD45RO-high. This sample comprised CD4+ T cells sorted from PBMCs after roughly 18-hour stimulation, obtained from a patient who received antiretroviral therapy. The receptors originated from an adult man with HIV who was CMV-seropositive.

The chain recombines TRBV6-6 with TRBJ2-2, with D possibly being TRBD2 (6 bases). Germline V gives CDR1 MNHNY, CDR2 SVGAGI (reference sequence). V gave up 6 bases and J gave up 6 bases, with 11 bases separating them. The CDR3 extends over 13 amino acids. The CDR3 region has the DNA TGTGCCAGCAGGAGAGTAGCGGCCGGGGAGCTGTTTTTT. Protein: CASRRVAAGELFF.

This sequence joins TRBV19 and TRBJ1-2; D is undetermined. Trimming left V 5 bases short and J 1 base short, with 5 bases between. The germline V gene encodes CDR1 LNHDA and CDR2 SQIVND (reference sequence). The CDR3 contains 12 residues. CDR3 sequence: CASSSLNYGYTF. CDR3 DNA: TGTGCCAGTAGTTCCCTTAACTATGGCTACACCTTC.

The gene calls are TRBV19 and TRBJ1-2, with 9 nucleotides matching TRBD1. CDR3 length equals 15 residues. Trimming removed 10 bases from V and 1 base from J; junction bases left unmatched: 10. Germline CDR1 is LNHDA and CDR2 is SQIVND (reference sequence). The CDR3: CATLRTGALNYGYTF. Here the CDR3 DNA reads TGTGCCACCCTCCGGACAGGGGCCCTTAACTATGGCTACACCTTC. The whole variable domain, filled in from reference TRBV19 and TRBJ1-2, reads DGGITQSPKYLFRKEGQNVTLSCEQNLNHDAMYWYRQDPGQGLRLIYYSQIVNDFQKGDIAEGYSVSREKKESFPLTVTSAQKNPTAFYLCATLRTGALNYGYTFGSGTRLTVV.

This clone has a handful of counts. The chain links TRBV6-1 to TRBJ1-6, with D unclear. The CDR3 is made up of 14 amino acids. The germline gives CDR1 MNHNS, CDR2 SASEGT. Trimming pared 2 bases from V and 9 bases from J, leaving 11 bases between. In DNA, the CDR3 is TGTGCCAGCAGTGAACGTGTTGTCGCTTCACCCCTCCACTTT. It encodes CASSERVVASPLHF.

J is TRBJ1-5 and V is TRBV9; D is perhaps TRBD1 (6 bases). Looked up from germline, CDR1 is SGDLS and CDR2 is YYNGEE. With 0 bases removed from V and 2 bases from J, the gap between germline ends came to 6 bases. This CDR3 spans 14 amino acids. CDR3 amino acids: CASSVAGGNQPQHF. The CDR3 nucleotides read TGTGCCAGCAGCGTAGCAGGGGGCAATCAGCCCCAGCATTTT.

The chain combines TRBV27 with TRBJ1-5, with D uncertain. CDR1 and CDR2 from the germline V gene are MNHEY and SMNVEV (reference sequence). This CDR3 contains 14 residues. Trimming took off 3 bases at V and 4 bases at J, with 10 bases between the two ends. The DNA for the CDR3 is TGTGCCAGCAGTTTGAGAGGGAGGAATCAGCCCCAGCATTTT. This translates into CASSLRGRNQPQHF.

V gene TRBV5-5 combines with J gene TRBJ2-1; perhaps TRBD2 as D (6 bases). CDR1 and CDR2 from the germline V gene are SGHKS and YYEKEE (reference sequence). CDR3 length: 15 amino acids. V lost 3 bases and J lost 0, with 10 bases in between. The CDR3 bases are TGTGCCAGCAGCTCTAGCGTTAGCTCCTACAATGAGCAGTTCTTC. Its protein product is CASSSSVSSYNEQFF.

The V call is TRBV3-1 (or the pseudogene TRBV3-2), the J call TRBJ2-1; TRBD2 matches 12 bases. V was clipped by 4 bases and J by 5 bases; unmatched bases: 15. This CDR3 has 19 amino acids. Germline assignment: CDR1 LGHDT and CDR2 YNNKEL (reference sequence). CDR3 loop: CASSPLPPTSGGGHNEQFF. The CDR3 DNA sequence: TGTGCCAGCAGCCCACTACCTCCGACTAGCGGGGGAGGGCACAATGAGCAGTTCTTC.

The chain joins TRBV4-3 to TRBJ2-7; 8 nucleotides align to TRBD1. The CDR3 extends over 15 amino acids. CDR1 is LGHNA and CDR2 is YSLEER in the germline V gene. V lost 3 bases, J lost 3 bases, and 7 bases stayed unmatched. The CDR3, as DNA: TGCGCCAGCAGCCAGCTCTGGACAGGGAGCTACGAGCAGTACTTC. Amino acid sequence: CASSQLWTGSYEQYF.

The V gene is TRBV5-1, the J gene TRBJ1-2, with D hard to call. V dropped 4 bases and J dropped 4 bases, with 14 bases sitting between them. CDR1 is SGHRS, CDR2 YFSETQ, per germline. The CDR3 has 14 amino acids. In nucleotides, the CDR3 is TGCGCCAGCAGCGGAGGAGGAGCAAGCTATGGCTACACCTTC. Protein sequence: CASSGGGASYGYTF.

The rearrangement joins TRBV6-1 to TRBJ2-3; 8 positions match TRBD2. J was trimmed by 0 bases and V by 3 bases; bases with no gene match: 5. The CDR3 extends over 16 amino acids. From germline, CDR1 is MNHNS and CDR2 SASEGT. As DNA, the CDR3 is TGTGCCAGCAGTGACGGGACTAGGGCTAGCACAGATACGCAGTATTTT. Its translation: CASSDGTRASTDTQYF.

DNA for the CDR3: TGTGCCAGCAGCGCCGGACAGGTTAGCAATCAGCCCCAGCATTTT. The encoded protein is CASSAGQVSNQPQHF. This chain links TRBV5-8 with TRBJ1-5; 7 bases line up with TRBD1. Per germline, CDR1 SGHTS and CDR2 YDEGEE. The junction had 4 bases not matched to a gene; V was cut back by 4 bases and J by 0 bases. The CDR3 runs 15 residues.

V usage is TRBV7-8 and J usage is TRBJ2-7, with 7 bases aligning to TRBD1. The CDR3 totals 14 residues. From germline, CDR1 is SGHVS and CDR2 FQNEAQ. V lost 5 bases and J lost 4; bases outside the gene matches: 8. The CDR3 nucleotides are TGTGCCAGCAGCCTCGTCAGGGGGAATTACGAGCAGTACTTC. This translates into CASSLVRGNYEQYF.

This chain connects TRBV7-3 to TRBJ2-1, with 13 bases matching TRBD2. V was pared by 1 base and J by 6 bases, with 0 bases of the junction left unmatched. Germline V gene lookup returns CDR1 SGHTA and CDR2 FQGTGA. CDR3 size: 15 residues. CDR3 sequence reads: CASSLRLAGGNEQFF. The CDR3 DNA sequence: TGTGCCAGCAGCTTAAGACTAGCGGGGGGCAATGAGCAGTTCTTC.

The rearrangement joins TRBV3-1 (or the pseudogene TRBV3-2) to TRBJ1-3; D is uncertain. Between the trimmed V and J ends, which lost 1 base and 1 base, there was a span of 11 bases. From germline, CDR1 is LGHDT and CDR2 YNNKEL (reference sequence). The CDR3 is made up of 16 amino acids. The DNA of the CDR3 is TGTGCCAGCAGCCAAGTAACGGGGATTTCTGGAAACACCATATATTTT. Protein product: CASSQVTGISGNTIYF.

This sequence joins TRBV10-2 and TRBJ2-6, with unresolved D. Trimming left V 10 bases short and J 0 bases short, with 13 bases between. The CDR3 is made up of 15 amino acids. Germline V gene lookup returns CDR1 WSHSY and CDR2 SAAADI. The CDR3 is CATDQRLSGANVLTF. The DNA of the CDR3 is TGCGCCACAGACCAACGCCTCTCTGGGGCCAACGTCCTGACTTTC.

V gene TRBV5-8 combines with J gene TRBJ2-3, with D tentatively TRBD1 (7 bases). V lost 3 bases to trimming and J lost 4 bases, with 18 bases between them. The CDR3 extends over 16 amino acids. The germline V gene encodes CDR1 SGHTS and CDR2 YDEGEE. Here the CDR3 reads CASSSGGQGGADTQYF. Written as DNA, the CDR3 is TGTGCCAGCAGCTCAGGGGGGCAGGGCGGCGCAGATACGCAGTATTTT.

The count of this clone is one. The CDR3 DNA reads as TGTGCCAGCAGCCAAGAGTCCAGGGGGACGTTCGCGAACACCGGGGAGCTGTTTTTT. Translating it yields CASSQESRGTFANTGELFF. V and J are TRBV4-2 and TRBJ2-2; TRBD1 agrees at 7 bases. Germline values: CDR1 LGHNA, CDR2 YNFKEQ. CDR3 size: 19 residues. V gave up 0 bases and J gave up 0 bases; unmatched junction bases: 10.

The V and J genes are TRBV1 and TRBJ1-2. TRBV1 is a listed pseudogene. CDR3 length: 17 amino acids. The CDR3 bases are TGCACCAGCAGCCCCCCTTGCGGGGGACCCACTAACTATGGCTACACCTTC. Translating it yields CTSSPPCGGPTNYGYTF.

The chain links TRBV7-2 to TRBJ1-2; weak D call: TRBD1 (5 bases). CDR3 length: 14 amino acids. The germline gives CDR1 SGHTA, CDR2 FQGNSA. The V and J ends lost 5 bases and 8 bases respectively, with 18 bases between them. CDR3: CASSRDSLVGGYTF. CDR3 bases: TGTGCCAGCAGCCGGGACTCCCTTGTTGGGGGCTACACCTTC.

This chain connects TRBV5-1 to TRBJ2-7; 10 bases are shared with TRBD1. The V segment lost 1 base and the J segment 6 bases; nucleotides outside the gene matches: 4. The CDR3 totals 14 residues. The V gene's germline CDR1 is SGHRS and CDR2 YFSETQ. CDR3 residues: CASSLRDRGSEQYF. In DNA form, the CDR3 reads TGCGCCAGCAGCTTGCGGGACAGGGGCTCCGAGCAGTACTTC.

This clone was observed a handful of times. This rearrangement joins TRBV19 to TRBJ1-5; a possible D gene is TRBD1 (6 bases). CDR1 is LNHDA, CDR2 SQIVND, per germline (reference sequence). The CDR3 has 18 residues. V lost 0 bases to trimming and J lost 5 bases, with 20 bases between them. CDR3 amino acids: CASSIDPGQAEMDQPQHF. The CDR3 DNA follows: TGTGCCAGTAGTATAGATCCGGGACAAGCGGAAATGGATCAGCCCCAGCATTTT.

In this sample, this clone turned up a few times. This rearrangement joins TRBV3-1 (or the pseudogene TRBV3-2) to TRBJ1-2, with TRBD1 matching 9 bases. V lost 1 base to trimming and J lost 9 bases; unmatched junction nucleotides: 6. The germline V gene encodes CDR1 LGHDT and CDR2 YNNKEL (reference sequence). The CDR3 consists of 14 residues. The CDR3 loop reads CASSQGNRGRSYTF. CDR3 coding DNA: TGTGCCAGCAGCCAAGGTAACAGGGGGCGCAGCTACACCTTC.

The chain links TRBV10-1 to TRBJ1-6; no definite D call. Trimming shortened V by 2 bases and J by 10 bases, and 12 bases separated the two germline ends. Germline V CDR1 and CDR2: WNHNN, SYGVQD (reference sequence). The CDR3 has 14 residues. CDR3 nucleotides: TGCGCCAGCAGTGAGGGTGTGAAGAGCTCACCCCTCCACTTT. The encoded protein is CASSEGVKSSPLHF.

The chain is built from TRBV19 and TRBJ2-3; TRBD2 is a possible D gene (6 bases). Germline V gene lookup returns CDR1 LNHDA and CDR2 SQIVND (reference sequence). Deletions cut 3 bases from V and 2 bases from J, with 12 bases between. The CDR3 contains 15 residues. The CDR3 reads CASSIGAGYTDTQYF. The CDR3 DNA follows: TGTGCCAGTAGTATTGGGGCGGGGTACACAGATACGCAGTATTTT. Full variable domain (remainder filled in from reference TRBV19 and TRBJ2-3): DGGITQSPKYLFRKEGQNVTLSCEQNLNHDAMYWYRQDPGQGLRLIYYSQIVNDFQKGDIAEGYSVSREKKESFPLTVTSAQKNPTAFYLCASSIGAGYTDTQYFGPGTRLTVL.

The V gene is TRBV12-5, the J gene TRBJ1-1, with D unclear. CDR1 LGHNT and CDR2 FRNRAP come from the germline V gene. CDR3 size: 15 residues. V was shortened by 0 bases and J by 1 base, with 9 bases between the two germline ends. The CDR3 reads CASGLVGRQNTEAFF. The CDR3 DNA is TGTGCTAGTGGTTTGGTAGGACGGCAGAACACTGAAGCTTTCTTT.

The chain employs TRBV5-1 and TRBJ1-2, with a possible D match to TRBD1 (5 bases). Trimming took 4 bases from V and 5 from J, leaving 18 bases between them. There are 15 residues in the CDR3. The germline CDR1 and CDR2 sequences are SGHRS and YFSETQ. CDR3 region: CASSRDLGTAYGYTF. The CDR3 nucleotides read TGCGCCAGCAGCCGGGACCTCGGAACGGCTTATGGCTACACCTTC.

The chain combines TRBV30 with TRBJ2-4; D unclear. The CDR3 runs to 12 residues. The germline V and J ends were trimmed by 0 bases and 8 bases, with 8 bases remaining between them. CDR1 and CDR2 (germline): GTSNPN, SVGIG (reference sequence). In nucleotides, the CDR3 is TGTGCCTGGAGTGTAACCGCGGACATTCAGTACTTC. Its translation: CAWSVTADIQYF.